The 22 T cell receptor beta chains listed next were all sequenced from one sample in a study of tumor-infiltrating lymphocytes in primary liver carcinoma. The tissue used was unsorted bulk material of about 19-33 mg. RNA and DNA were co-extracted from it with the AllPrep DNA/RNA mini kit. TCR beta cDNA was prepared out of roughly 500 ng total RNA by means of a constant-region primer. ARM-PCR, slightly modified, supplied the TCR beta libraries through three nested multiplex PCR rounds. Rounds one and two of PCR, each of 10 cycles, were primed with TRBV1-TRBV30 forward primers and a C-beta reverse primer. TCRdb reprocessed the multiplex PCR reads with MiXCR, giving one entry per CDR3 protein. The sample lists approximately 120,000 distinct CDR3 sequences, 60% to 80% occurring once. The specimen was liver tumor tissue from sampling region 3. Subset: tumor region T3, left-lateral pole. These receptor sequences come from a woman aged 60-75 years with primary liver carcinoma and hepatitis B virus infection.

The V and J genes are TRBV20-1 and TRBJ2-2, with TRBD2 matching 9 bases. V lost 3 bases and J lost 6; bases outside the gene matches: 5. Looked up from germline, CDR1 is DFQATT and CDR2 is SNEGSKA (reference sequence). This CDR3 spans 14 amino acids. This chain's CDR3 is CSARVAGAAGELFF. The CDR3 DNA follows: TGCAGTGCTAGGGTAGCGGGAGCCGCCGGGGAGCTGTTTTTT.

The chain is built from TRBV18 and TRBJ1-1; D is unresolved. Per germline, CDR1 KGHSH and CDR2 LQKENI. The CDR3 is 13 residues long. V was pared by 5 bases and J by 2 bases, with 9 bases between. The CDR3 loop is CASSDNRNTEAFF. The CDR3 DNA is TGTGCCAGCTCAGACAACAGAAACACTGAAGCTTTCTTT.

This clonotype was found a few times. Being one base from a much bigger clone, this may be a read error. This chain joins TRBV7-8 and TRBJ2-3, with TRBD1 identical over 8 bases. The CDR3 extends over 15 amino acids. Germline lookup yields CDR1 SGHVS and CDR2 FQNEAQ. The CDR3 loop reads CVSSFPGGWADTQYF. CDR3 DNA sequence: TGTGTCAGCAGCTTCCCAGGGGGCTGGGCAGATACGCAGTATTTT.

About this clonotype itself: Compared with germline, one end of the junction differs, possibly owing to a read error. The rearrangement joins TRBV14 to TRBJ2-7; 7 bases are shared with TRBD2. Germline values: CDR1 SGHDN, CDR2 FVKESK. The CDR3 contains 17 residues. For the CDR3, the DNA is TGTGTCAGCAGCCCCGAACTAGGACTAGATGTTCGTTACGAGCAGTACTTC. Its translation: CVSSPELGLDVRYEQYF.

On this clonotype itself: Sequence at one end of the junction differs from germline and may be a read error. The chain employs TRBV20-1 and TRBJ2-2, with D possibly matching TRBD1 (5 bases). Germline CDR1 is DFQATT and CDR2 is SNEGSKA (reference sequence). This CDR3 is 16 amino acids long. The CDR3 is CSVRYLKGSNTGELFF. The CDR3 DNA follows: TGCAGTGTTAGATATCTGAAGGGGTCGAACACCGGGGAGCTGTTTTTT.

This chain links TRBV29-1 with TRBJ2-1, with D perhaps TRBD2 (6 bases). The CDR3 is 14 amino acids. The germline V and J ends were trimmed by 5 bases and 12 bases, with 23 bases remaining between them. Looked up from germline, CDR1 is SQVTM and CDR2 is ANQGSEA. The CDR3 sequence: CSVFGGKAVDGQFF. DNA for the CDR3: TGCAGCGTTTTTGGCGGGAAGGCCGTAGATGGGCAGTTCTTC.

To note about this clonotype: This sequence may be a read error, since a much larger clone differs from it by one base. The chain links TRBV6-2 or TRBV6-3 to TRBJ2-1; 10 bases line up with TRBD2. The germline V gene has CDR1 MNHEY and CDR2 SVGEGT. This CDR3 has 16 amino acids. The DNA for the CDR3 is TGTGCCAGCAGTTACTCGTCGCTAGCGGGAGATTATGAGCGGTTCTTC. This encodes CASSYSSLAGDYERFF.

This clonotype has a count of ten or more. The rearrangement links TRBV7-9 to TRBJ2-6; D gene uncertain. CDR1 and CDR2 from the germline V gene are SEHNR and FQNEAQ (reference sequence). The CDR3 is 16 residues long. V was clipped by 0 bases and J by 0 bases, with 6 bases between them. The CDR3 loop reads CASSLAMVSGANVLTF. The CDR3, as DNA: TGTGCCAGCAGCTTAGCGATGGTCTCTGGGGCCAACGTCCTGACTTTC.

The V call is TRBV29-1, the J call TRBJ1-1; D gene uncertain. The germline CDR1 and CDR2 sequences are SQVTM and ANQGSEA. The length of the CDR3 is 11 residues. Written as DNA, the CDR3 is TGCTGCGCCACTTTTTACACTGAAGCTTTCTTT. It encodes CCATFYTEAFF. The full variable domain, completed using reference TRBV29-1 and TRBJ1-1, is SAVISQKPSRDICQRGTSLTIQCQVDSQVTMMFWYRQQPGQSLTLIATANQGSEATYESGFVIDKFPISRPNLTFSTLTVSNMSPEDSSIYLCCATFYTEAFFGQGTRLTVV.

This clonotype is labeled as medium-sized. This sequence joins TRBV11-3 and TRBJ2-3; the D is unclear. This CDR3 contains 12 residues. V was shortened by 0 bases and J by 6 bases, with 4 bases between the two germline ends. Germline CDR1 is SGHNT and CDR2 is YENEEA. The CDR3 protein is CASSLDADTQYF. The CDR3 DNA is TGTGCCAGCAGCTTAGATGCGGATACGCAGTATTTT.

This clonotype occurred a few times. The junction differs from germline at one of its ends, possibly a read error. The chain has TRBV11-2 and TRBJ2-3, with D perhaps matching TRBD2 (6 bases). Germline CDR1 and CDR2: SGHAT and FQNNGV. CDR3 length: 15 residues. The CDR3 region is CTSSLEFGGTDTQYF. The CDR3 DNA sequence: TGTACCAGCAGCTTAGAGTTTGGAGGGACGGATACGCAGTATTTT.

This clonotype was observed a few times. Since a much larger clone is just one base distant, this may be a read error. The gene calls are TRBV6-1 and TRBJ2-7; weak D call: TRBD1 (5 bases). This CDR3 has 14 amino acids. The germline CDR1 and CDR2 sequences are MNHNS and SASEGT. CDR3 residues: CTSSEAQGPYEQYF. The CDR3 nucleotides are TGTACCAGCAGTGAAGCGCAGGGTCCCTACGAGCAGTACTTC.

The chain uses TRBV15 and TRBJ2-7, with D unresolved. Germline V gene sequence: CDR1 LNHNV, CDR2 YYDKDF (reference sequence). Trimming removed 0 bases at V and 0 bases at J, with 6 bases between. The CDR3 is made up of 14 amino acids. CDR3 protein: CATSREAASYEQYF. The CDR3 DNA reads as TGTGCCACCAGCAGAGAGGCAGCCTCCTACGAGCAGTACTTC.

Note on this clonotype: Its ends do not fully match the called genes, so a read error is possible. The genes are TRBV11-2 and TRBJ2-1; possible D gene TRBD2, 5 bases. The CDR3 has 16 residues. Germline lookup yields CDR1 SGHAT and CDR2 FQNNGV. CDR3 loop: CASSPGGAGRYNKQFF. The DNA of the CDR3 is TGTGCCAGCAGCCCAGGCGGCGCGGGCCGGTACAATAAGCAGTTCTTC.

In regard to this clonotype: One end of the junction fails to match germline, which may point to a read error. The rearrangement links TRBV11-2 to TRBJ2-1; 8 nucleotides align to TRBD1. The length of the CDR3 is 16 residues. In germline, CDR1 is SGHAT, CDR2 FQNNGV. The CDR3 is CASSLSMVTGDNVQFF. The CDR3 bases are TGTGCCAGCAGCTTAAGTATGGTGACAGGGGATAATGTGCAGTTCTTC. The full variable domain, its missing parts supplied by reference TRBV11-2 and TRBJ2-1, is EAGVAQSPRYKIIEKRQSVAFWCNPISGHATLYWYQQILGQGPKLLIQFQNNGVVDDSQLPKDRFSAERLKGVDSTLKIQPAKLEDSAVYLCASSLSMVTGDNVQFFGPGTRLTVL.

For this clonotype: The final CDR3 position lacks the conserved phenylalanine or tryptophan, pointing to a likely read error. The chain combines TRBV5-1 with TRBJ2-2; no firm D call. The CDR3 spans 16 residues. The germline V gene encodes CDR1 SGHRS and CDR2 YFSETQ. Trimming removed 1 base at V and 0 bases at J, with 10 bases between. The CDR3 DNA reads TGCGCCAGCAGCTTGTTCCCAGGAACGAACACCGGGGAGCTGTTTTTA. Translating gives CASSLFPGTNTGELFL.

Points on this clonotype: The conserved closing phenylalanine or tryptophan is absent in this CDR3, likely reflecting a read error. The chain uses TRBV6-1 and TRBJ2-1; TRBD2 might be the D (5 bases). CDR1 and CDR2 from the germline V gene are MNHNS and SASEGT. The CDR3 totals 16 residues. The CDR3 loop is CASPSKKPTTYNGQFI. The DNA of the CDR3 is TGTGCCAGCCCTAGCAAGAAACCTACTACCTACAATGGGCAGTTCATC.

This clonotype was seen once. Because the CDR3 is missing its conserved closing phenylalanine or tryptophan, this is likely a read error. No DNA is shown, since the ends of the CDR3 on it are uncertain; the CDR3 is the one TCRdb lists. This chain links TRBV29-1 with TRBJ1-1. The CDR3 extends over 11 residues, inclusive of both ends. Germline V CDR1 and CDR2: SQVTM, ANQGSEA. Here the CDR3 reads CSVGKGGEAFY.

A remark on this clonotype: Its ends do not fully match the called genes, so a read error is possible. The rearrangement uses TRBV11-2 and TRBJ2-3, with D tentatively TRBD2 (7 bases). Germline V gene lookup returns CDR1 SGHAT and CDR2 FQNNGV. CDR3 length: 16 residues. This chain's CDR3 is CTSSSSTRGAADTQYF. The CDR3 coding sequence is TGTACCAGCAGCTCCTCCACCCGGGGGGCCGCGGATACGCAGTATTTT.

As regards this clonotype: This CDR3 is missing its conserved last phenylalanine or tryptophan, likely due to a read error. The CDR3 is CASSLAGRYGYTS. In DNA form, the CDR3 reads TGTGCCAGCAGCTTAGCAGGGAGGTATGGCTACACCTCC. The chain carries TRBV11-2 and TRBJ1-2, with D perhaps matching TRBD1 (5 bases). The germline V gene encodes CDR1 SGHAT and CDR2 FQNNGV. The CDR3 extends over 13 amino acids. V lost 1 base and J lost 5, with 8 bases in between.

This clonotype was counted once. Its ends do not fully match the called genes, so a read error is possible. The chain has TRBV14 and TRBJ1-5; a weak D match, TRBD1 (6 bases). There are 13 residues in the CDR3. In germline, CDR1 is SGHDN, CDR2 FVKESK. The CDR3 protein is CASSQAGDQRQHF. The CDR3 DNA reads TGTGCCAGCAGCCAAGCAGGGGATCAGCGCCAGCATTTT.

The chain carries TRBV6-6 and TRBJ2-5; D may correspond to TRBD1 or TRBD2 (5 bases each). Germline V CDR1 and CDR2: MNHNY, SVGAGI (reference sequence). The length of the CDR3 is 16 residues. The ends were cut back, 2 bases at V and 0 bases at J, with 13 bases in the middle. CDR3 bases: TGTGCCAGCAGTTACGGTCTAGGGGAGTACCAAGAGACCCAGTACTTC. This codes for CASSYGLGEYQETQYF.